The source of this TCR beta chain is a study of blood T cell repertoires in COVID-19. Study information: COVID-19 samples collected from the United States, Italy and Spain covered acute and convalescent phases. Sources were T cells, B-cell-depleted T cells, or PBMCs; the material itself was cDNA or gDNA.

Enrolled during active infection, Seattle patients were then followed longitudinally. As processed by the authors: Quantification of nucleated cells was approximated via reference gene primer amplification. Profiling relied on immunoSEQ multiplex PCR, and the TCRdb table lists in-frame clones only, not all of them. That table supplies the V and J calls and clone size; D and trimming were determined from the DNA. The table has 250,000 to 350,000 clones, approximately 88% seen once. In germline, CDR1 is LNHDA, CDR2 SQIVND (reference sequence). V was pared by 6 bases and J by 5 bases, with 13 bases between. The CDR3 is made up of 13 amino acids.

The TCR sequence derives from a human donor with COVID-19, enrolled during active disease. The donor label of this sample is uncertain. The chain employs TRBV19 and TRBJ1-2; possible D gene TRBD1, 6 bases. The sequencing sample was made of peripheral blood. CDR3 loop: CASRRDTTYGYTF. The CDR3 DNA sequence: TGTGCCAGTAGACGGGACACGACGTATGGCTACACCTTC.